This T cell receptor beta chain was sequenced during a study of long-term antiretroviral therapy in people with HIV. The study's findings and limits: Pre-ART clonal expansions dominated every time point's repertoire. Blood specimens, gathered between about 2003 and 2017, were possibly obtained under older ART regimens.

A v3.0 immunoSEQ assay was performed at survey level. Clones were sequenced by immunoSEQ multiplex PCR, and TCRdb holds only the in-frame ones, with some missing. The table has under 20,000 clones, approximately 75% seen once. Per the germline V gene, CDR1 is SGHRS and CDR2 is YFSETQ. V was pared by 3 bases and J by 3 bases, with 2 bases of the junction left unmatched. The CDR3 runs 14 residues. This clone qualifies as medium-sized. Its antigen is still unknown. This specimen was unsorted PBMCs, taken 1.5 years before starting antiretroviral therapy. This chain joins TRBV5-1 and TRBJ2-2; 7 bases line up with TRBD1. This TCR was recovered from a woman in her forties or fifties with HIV. The CDR3 spells CASSWGTDTGELFF. The CDR3 DNA sequence: TGCGCCAGCAGCTGGGGGACAGACACCGGGGAGCTGTTTTTT.